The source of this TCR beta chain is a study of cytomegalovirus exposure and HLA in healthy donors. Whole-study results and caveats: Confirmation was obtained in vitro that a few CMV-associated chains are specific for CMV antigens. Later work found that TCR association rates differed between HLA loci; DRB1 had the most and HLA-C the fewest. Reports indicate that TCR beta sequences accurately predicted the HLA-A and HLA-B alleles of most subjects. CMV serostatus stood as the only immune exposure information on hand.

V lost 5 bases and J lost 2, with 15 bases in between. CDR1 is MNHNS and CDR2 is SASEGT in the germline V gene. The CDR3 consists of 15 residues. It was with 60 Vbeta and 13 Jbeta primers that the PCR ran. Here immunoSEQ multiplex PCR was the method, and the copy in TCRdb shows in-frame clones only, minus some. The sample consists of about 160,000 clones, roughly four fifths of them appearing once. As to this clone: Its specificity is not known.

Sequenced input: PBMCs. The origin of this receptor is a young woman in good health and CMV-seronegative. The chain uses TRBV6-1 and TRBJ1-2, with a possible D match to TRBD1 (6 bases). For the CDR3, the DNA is TGTGCCAGCAGTTCTCCGGGACACAGAAACTATGGCTACACCTTC. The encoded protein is CASSSPGHRNYGYTF.